These 32 T cell receptor beta chains were all obtained from the same sample, sequenced in a study of CD8+ T cells in alopecia areata (dated by TCRdb to between 2017 and 2018). Receptor amplification or capture employed the immunoSEQ multiplex PCR assay. RNA was extracted from all samples and reverse transcribed into cDNA, which served as template for TCR sequencing. Imported from immuneACCESS, the table was reduced by TCRdb to in-frame sequences with V and J called. These copies leave out some clones; in studies compared against another copy, an unresolved V gene accounts for under half, and the cause of the remainder is not known. With more than 250,000 clones recorded, this sample contains no clone counted only once. The ten largest make up about 1.2% of the sample. Cells from mouse cutaneous lymph nodes were pooled, stained for CD4, CD8alpha, NKG2D, NKG2ACE and other markers, and then sorted on a BD Influx.

The sample consisted of CD4+ T cells sorted from a lymph node. The receptors were sampled from a C3H/HeJ mouse with alopecia areata. These mice carry the MHC haplotype H2-k.

The table lists this clone with a few counts. Each gene name is a mouse one. The read ends 4 residues before the CDR3 terminus; that terminus is restored from the germline J gene. The chain links TRBV3 to TRBJ2-5, with 8 bases identical to TRBD1. The CDR3 is 14 residues long. CDR1 is SNHLY and CDR2 is FYNGKV in the germline V gene (reference sequence). CDR3 in amino acids: CASSLSGGSDTQYF. CDR3 DNA (partial): TGTGCCAGCAGCTTATCAGGGGGCTCTGAC.

This clone occurred a few times. Any gene name here is a mouse gene name. The DNA ends 4 residues before the CDR3 does, and the rest of the CDR3 is filled in from the germline J gene. V is TRBV13-2 and J is TRBJ2-5; tentatively, D is TRBD1 (5 bases). Germline assignment: CDR1 NNHNN and CDR2 SYGAGS (reference sequence). Trimming left V 0 bases short and J 2 bases short, with 10 bases between. This CDR3 is 15 amino acids long. This chain's CDR3 is CASGDARTLQDTQYF. The CDR3 DNA, read in part, is TGTGCCAGCGGTGATGCCCGGACACTCCAAGAC.

Details on this clone: Genes here carry mouse names. The CDR3 extends 4 residues past the end of the read, so its final part is completed from the germline J gene. This sequence joins TRBV13-3 and TRBJ2-1; TRBD1 might be the D (6 bases). Germline V gene lookup returns CDR1 NNHDY and CDR2 SYVADS. The CDR3 covers 14 residues. V was shortened by 5 bases and J by 1 base, with 10 bases between the two germline ends. CDR3 amino acids: CASRAGANYAEQFF. CDR3 DNA (partial): TGTGCCAGCAGGGCAGGGGCGAACTATGCT.

This clone has just a few counts. This may be a read error: a much more frequent sequence differs by one nucleotide. Germline and genes: mouse. The read terminates 4 residues ahead of where the CDR3 ends, so the germline J gene completes it. At the DNA level, this CDR3 is encoded by other sequences in the same sample as well. The V call is TRBV13-1, the J call TRBJ2-2, with TRBD2 identical over 8 bases. CDR1 and CDR2 from the germline V gene are NSHNY and SYGAGN. The ends lost 1 base at V and 1 base at J; junction bases unmatched: 0. The CDR3 covers 15 residues. CDR3 region: CASSDLGGNTGQLYF. Incomplete CDR3 DNA: TGTGCCAGCAGTGATCTGGGGGGAAACACCGGG.

This clone has a handful of counts. The listed genes are named as in mouse. The CDR3 is cut off 3 residues early in the read; its end comes from the germline J gene. This specimen includes other DNA sequences encoding the same CDR3. The chain couples TRBV13-1 to TRBJ1-6; 11 bases are a match to TRBD1. Being an ORF, TRBJ1-6 has a function that is uncertain. V shed 1 base, J shed 7 bases, and the junction held 1 base outside the gene matches. Germline V gene lookup returns CDR1 NSHNY and CDR2 SYGAGN. This CDR3 is built from 15 residues. The chain's CDR3 is CASSDRDRGNSPLYF. The CDR3 DNA, read in part, is TGTGCCAGCAGTGATCGGGACAGGGGGAATTCGCCC.

Notes on this clone: Gene labels here are mouse ones. Read coverage stops 4 residues before the CDR3 terminus; the germline J gene supplies the remainder. The chain carries TRBV13-3 and TRBJ1-2, with D perhaps TRBD1 (5 bases). Germline CDR1 and CDR2: NNHDY and SYVADS. This CDR3 comprises 12 residues. CDR3 DNA, as far as it was read: TGTGCCAGCAGGCTCAGGGAGGGC. It specifies CASRLREG. The full-length CDR3 reads as CASRLREGDYTF.

A note on this clone: Germline and genes: mouse. Coverage ceases 4 residues before the CDR3 finishes, and the germline J gene fills in the end. The gene calls are TRBV17 and TRBJ2-4; D gene unclear. Trimming took off 0 bases at V and 0 bases at J, with 4 bases between the two ends. CDR3 length: 14 amino acids. Germline V gene lookup returns CDR1 MNHDT and CDR2 YYDKIL. The chain's CDR3 is CASSREVSQNTLYF. The CDR3 bases that were read are TGTGCTAGCAGTAGAGAAGTTAGTCAAAAC.

This clone occurred a few times. Germline and genes: mouse. Sequencing ends 4 residues short of the CDR3 end; the germline J gene provides the rest. The sample carries other DNA sequences with the same CDR3. The V call is TRBV19, the J call TRBJ2-7; TRBD2 agrees at 7 bases. V lost 0 bases and J lost 3; bases outside the gene matches: 3. Looked up from germline, CDR1 is FNHDT and CDR2 is SITEND (reference sequence). This CDR3 has 14 amino acids. The covered CDR3 bases are TGTGCCAGCAGTATAGCGCTGGGGGTCTAT. This encodes CASSIALGVY. The whole CDR3 is CASSIALGVYEQYF.

This clone was seen ten or more times. The listed genes are named as in mouse. Coverage ceases 4 residues before the CDR3 finishes, and the germline J gene fills in the end. The chain uses TRBV13-1 and TRBJ1-2; 9 bases match TRBD1. V was clipped by 0 bases and J by 3 bases; unmatched bases: 3. The CDR3 length is 15 residues. Germline CDR1 is NSHNY and CDR2 is SYGAGN. Partial CDR3 DNA: TGTGCCAGCAGTGATGGACGGGACAGGGACTCC. Protein sequence: CASSDGRDRDS. The complete CDR3 reads CASSDGRDRDSDYTF.

Concerning this clone: Here the gene names and germline are mouse. With the read ending 4 residues before the CDR3 end, the germline J gene is used to fill in that end. The rearrangement links TRBV13-1 to TRBJ2-7; perhaps TRBD1 as D (6 bases). Germline-derived CDR1 and CDR2 are NSHNY and SYGAGN. Between the trimmed V and J ends, which lost 3 bases and 0 bases, there was a span of 13 bases. CDR3 length: 15 amino acids. CDR3 DNA (partial): TGTGCCAGCAGTGGGGCCCGGGACACCTCCTAT. It specifies CASSGARDTSY. The full CDR3 sequence reads CASSGARDTSYEQYF.

In regard to this clone: Here the gene names and germline are mouse. With the read ending 4 residues before the CDR3 end, the germline J gene is used to fill in that end. The V gene is TRBV13-2, the J gene TRBJ2-7; 12 bases fit TRBD2. This CDR3 region has 16 residues. V trimming: 0 bases; J trimming: 3 bases; junction bases outside the gene matches: 4. Germline V gives CDR1 NNHNN, CDR2 SYGAGS (reference sequence). CDR3 bases read: TGTGCCAGCGGTGATGCTAGACTGGGGGGGCGCTAT. Translated: CASGDARLGGRY. The full-length CDR3 reads as CASGDARLGGRYEQYF.

Worth noting for this clone: Germline and genes here are mouse. With the read ending 4 residues before the CDR3 end, the germline J gene is used to fill in that end. The V and J genes are TRBV13-2 and TRBJ2-7, with 12 bases aligning to TRBD2. Germline CDR1 is NNHNN and CDR2 is SYGAGS (reference sequence). The CDR3 runs to 14 residues. CDR3 DNA, as far as it was read: TGTGCCAGCGGTGATGGACTGGGGGGGCAT. Encoded protein: CASGDGLGGH. The entire CDR3 protein reads CASGDGLGGHEQYF.

In the case of this clone: The genes and germline here are from mouse. The read terminates 4 residues ahead of where the CDR3 ends, so the germline J gene completes it. This chain joins TRBV1 and TRBJ1-1, with a possible D match to TRBD1 (5 bases). The CDR3 is made up of 15 amino acids. Between the trimmed V and J ends, which lost 2 bases and 0 bases, there was a span of 10 bases. Germline V CDR1 and CDR2: NSQYPW, LRSPGD (reference sequence). The CDR3 bases that were read are TGCACCTGCAGTGCACAGGACAAAGCAAACACA. Translating it yields CTCSAQDKANT. The whole CDR3 protein is CTCSAQDKANTEVFF.

Comments on this clone: Mouse germline and gene names are used. The CDR3 end lies 4 residues beyond the end of the read and is filled in from the germline J gene. The same CDR3 is also encoded by other DNA sequences in this sample. The J gene is TRBJ2-5, the V gene TRBV1; D gene ambiguous. The germline V gene has CDR1 NSQYPW and CDR2 LRSPGD (reference sequence). The CDR3 totals 12 residues. The CDR3 sequence is CTCSAPGDTQYF. The DNA read from the CDR3 is TGCACCTGCAGTGCCCCAGGTGAC. The variable domain in full, completed from reference TRBV1 and TRBJ2-5, reads VTLLEQNPRWRLVPRGQAVNLRCILKNSQYPWMSWYQQDLQKQLQWLFTLRSPGDKEVKSLPGADYLATRVTDTELRLQVANMSQGRTLYCTCSAPGDTQYFGPGTRLLVL.

As to this clone: Here the gene names and germline are mouse. The CDR3 end lies 4 residues beyond the end of the read and is filled in from the germline J gene. This sequence joins TRBV1 and TRBJ2-7, with D unresolved. The CDR3 extends over 14 amino acids. Trimming took 2 bases from V and 0 from J, leaving 8 bases between them. Germline CDR1 is NSQYPW and CDR2 is LRSPGD (reference sequence). CDR3 bases read: TGCACCTGCAGTGCAAGACTCCACTCCTAT. Its protein is CTCSARLHSY. The whole CDR3 sequence reads CTCSARLHSYEQYF.

This clone was counted between two and nine times. Mouse gene names and germline throughout. The CDR3: CASSGKGVANSDYTF. The covered CDR3 bases are TGTGCCAGCAGTGGGAAGGGGGTTGCAAACTCC. The rearrangement links TRBV14 to TRBJ1-2; D possibly corresponds to TRBD1 (6 bases). The read ends 4 residues before the CDR3 terminus; that terminus is restored from the germline J gene. Germline-derived CDR1 and CDR2 are SGHDT and FRDEAV. V lost 4 bases to trimming and J lost 0 bases, with 13 bases between them. The CDR3 spans 15 residues.

The table lists this clone with a few counts. The listed genes are named as in mouse. CDR3 amino acids: CASGDRGAHYAEQFF. The DNA read from the CDR3 is TGTGCCAGCGGGGACCGGGGGGCGCACTATGCT. This chain joins TRBV13-2 and TRBJ2-1; perhaps TRBD2 as D (7 bases). The CDR3 end falls 4 residues outside the read, so it is completed with the germline J gene. V was cut by 5 bases and J by 2 bases, with 14 bases left in between. CDR1 is NNHNN, CDR2 SYGAGS, per germline (reference sequence). The CDR3 sequence is 15 residues long.

This clone was observed a handful of times. The listed genes are named as in mouse. The DNA ends 4 residues before the CDR3 does, and the rest of the CDR3 is filled in from the germline J gene. The chain recombines TRBV17 with TRBJ2-3; a weak D match, TRBD2 (6 bases). Trimming pared 5 bases from V and 0 bases from J, leaving 12 bases between. CDR3 length: 15 amino acids. Germline V gene data show CDR1 as MNHDT and CDR2 as YYDKIL. The CDR3 sequence is CASSAGTSSAETLYF. The CDR3 bases that were read are TGTGCTAGCAGTGCCGGGACTTCTAGTGCAGAA. The variable domain in full, with the rest retrieved from reference TRBV17 and TRBJ2-3, is DTTVKQNPRYKLARVGKPVNLICSQTMNHDTMYWYQKKPNQAPKLLLFYYDKILNREADTFEKFQSSRPNNSFCSLYIGSAGLEYSAMYLCASSAGTSSAETLYFGSGTRLTVL.

A word on this clone: Gene names and germline refer to mouse. The read ends 4 residues before the CDR3 terminus; that terminus is restored from the germline J gene. This sequence joins TRBV5 and TRBJ2-2; TRBD2 is a possible D gene (6 bases). V dropped 5 bases and J dropped 5 bases, with 12 bases sitting between them. The CDR3 covers 14 residues. The germline gives CDR1 LGHNA, CDR2 YNLKQL (reference sequence). The CDR3 reads CASSSILGTGQLYF. The covered CDR3 bases are TGTGCCAGCAGCTCTATACTGGGTACCGGG.

Worth noting for this clone: The gene names here belong to mouse. The read comes to an end 4 residues before the CDR3 does, leaving the germline J gene to fill in the end. Other nucleotide sequences in the sample specify the same CDR3. The chain carries TRBV5 and TRBJ2-2; 11 positions match TRBD2. Germline CDR1 LGHNA, CDR2 YNLKQL (reference sequence). The V segment lost 4 bases and the J segment 2 bases; nucleotides outside the gene matches: 0. CDR3 length: 15 residues. The CDR3 sequence is CASSRDWGNTGQLYF. The DNA read from the CDR3 is TGTGCCAGCAGCCGGGACTGGGGGAACACCGGG.

This clone came up a few times. All gene names here are mouse names. The DNA read from the CDR3 is TGTGCCAGCAAGACAGGGTGGGATGCT. Protein: CASKTGWDA. The entire CDR3 protein is CASKTGWDAEQFF. The chain combines TRBV14 with TRBJ2-1, with TRBD1 identical over 7 bases. The observed sequence ends 4 residues before the CDR3 terminus, with the missing tail filled in from the germline J gene. The V and J ends lost 6 bases and 5 bases, in that order; junction bases with no gene match: 5. Germline lookup yields CDR1 SGHDT and CDR2 FRDEAV. This CDR3 region has 13 residues. Together with reference TRBV14 and TRBJ2-1, the CDR3 gives the full variable domain: EAGVTQSPRYAVLQEGQAVSFWCDPISGHDTLYWYQQPRDQGPQLLVYFRDEAVIDNSQLPSDRFSAVRPKGTNSTLKIQSAKQGDTATYLCASKTGWDAEQFFGPGTRLTVL.

Remarks on this clone: Genes and germline are mouse. The sequence runs out 4 residues before the end of the CDR3; the remainder is reconstructed from the germline J gene. V gene TRBV17 combines with J gene TRBJ2-7; 9 positions agree with TRBD1. Germline CDR1 is MNHDT and CDR2 is YYDKIL. Trimming removed 2 bases from V and 3 bases from J; junction bases left unmatched: 2. The CDR3 is made up of 14 amino acids. The CDR3 DNA, read in part, is TGTGCTAGCAGTAGAAGGGACAGGGTCTAT. Translated, it gives CASSRRDRVY. The full CDR3 protein reads CASSRRDRVYEQYF. Looking up the rest from reference TRBV17 and TRBJ2-7 gives the full variable domain: DTTVKQNPRYKLARVGKPVNLICSQTMNHDTMYWYQKKPNQAPKLLLFYYDKILNREADTFEKFQSSRPNNSFCSLYIGSAGLEYSAMYLCASSRRDRVYEQYFGPGTRLTVL.

This clone was counted only a few times. Mouse germline and gene names are used. Coverage ceases 4 residues before the CDR3 finishes, and the germline J gene fills in the end. The chain combines TRBV14 with TRBJ2-7; 11 bases map to TRBD2. Germline-derived CDR1 and CDR2 are SGHDT and FRDEAV. V lost 5 bases to trimming and J lost 0 bases; unmatched junction nucleotides: 4. The CDR3 loop spans 15 amino acids. CDR3 DNA, as far as it was read: TGTGCCAGCAGATCGACTGGGGGGGGCTCCTAT. Its protein is CASRSTGGGSY. The whole CDR3 protein reads CASRSTGGGSYEQYF.

On this clone: The gene symbols are mouse symbols. The read halts 4 residues ahead of the CDR3 end, with the missing end drawn from the germline J gene. The chain is built from TRBV13-3 and TRBJ2-1, with TRBD1 identical over 7 bases. This CDR3 is built from 15 residues. Germline trimming cut 2 bases from V and 1 base from J; bases unmatched to any gene: 3. Germline V lookup: CDR1 NNHDY, CDR2 SYVADS. CDR3 residues: CASSEQTGNYAEQFF. The covered CDR3 bases are TGTGCCAGCAGTGAGCAGACAGGGAACTATGCT.

This clone occurred a few times. The genes and germline here are from mouse. The read is 4 residues too short to cover the CDR3 end, so that end is filled in from the germline J gene. Other DNA sequences of this sample code for an identical CDR3. The genes are TRBV14 and TRBJ2-1, with D possibly matching TRBD1 (8 bases). Germline loops: CDR1 SGHDT, CDR2 FRDEAV. This CDR3 is 14 amino acids long. The V end was cut by 2 bases, the J end by 5 bases, with 11 bases between. The CDR3 loop is CASSFTGGDAEQFF. CDR3 DNA (partial): TGTGCCAGCAGTTTTACAGGGGGGGATGCT.

On this clone: All gene names here are mouse names. The sample carries other DNA sequences with the same CDR3. CDR3 region: CASSEDNSQNTLYF. The CDR3 bases that were read are TGTGCCAGCAGCGAAGACAATAGTCAAAAC. This chain uses TRBV13-3 with TRBJ2-4; the D is unclear. Read sequence stops 4 residues before the CDR3 end, and the germline J gene provides the missing end. The CDR3 length is 14 residues. V lost 5 bases, J lost 0 bases, and 10 bases lay in between. Per the germline V gene, CDR1 is NNHDY and CDR2 is SYVADS.

Notes on this clone: Gene names refer to mouse genes. The sequence runs out 4 residues before the end of the CDR3; the remainder is reconstructed from the germline J gene. V gene TRBV19 combines with J gene TRBJ1-2; 8 bases line up with TRBD1. Per the germline V gene, CDR1 is FNHDT and CDR2 is SITEND (reference sequence). The CDR3 runs 13 residues. V lost 5 bases and J lost 2; bases outside the gene matches: 2. The CDR3 bases that were read are TGTGCCAGCAGCCACAGGGGGAACTCC. Protein: CASSHRGNS. The CDR3 in its entirety is CASSHRGNSDYTF.

Points on this clone: The gene symbols are mouse symbols. The observed sequence ends 4 residues before the CDR3 terminus, with the missing tail filled in from the germline J gene. Other DNA sequences in the sample encode the same CDR3. The V gene is TRBV13-2, the J gene TRBJ2-7; TRBD2 matches at 11 bases. Germline CDR1 is NNHNN and CDR2 is SYGAGS (reference sequence). The CDR3 sequence is 15 residues long. Here the CDR3 reads CASGDPGTGGYEQYF. The CDR3 DNA, read in part, is TGTGCCAGCGGTGATCCCGGGACTGGGGGTTAT.

With regard to this clone: The gene symbols are mouse symbols. The CDR3 goes on 4 residues after the read ends, and that part is filled in from the germline J gene. The chain links TRBV5 to TRBJ2-3; 9 bases agree with TRBD2. The CDR3 runs 16 residues. The V and J ends lost 2 bases and 0 bases, in that order; junction bases with no gene match: 3. Germline V lookup: CDR1 LGHNA, CDR2 YNLKQL (reference sequence). The CDR3 sequence: CASSQHLGGSAETLYF. The part of the CDR3 DNA that was read is TGTGCCAGCAGCCAACATCTGGGGGGGAGTGCAGAA.

This clone was seen more than once but under ten times. The listed genes are named as in mouse. Coverage ceases 4 residues before the CDR3 finishes, and the germline J gene fills in the end. The gene calls are TRBV19 and TRBJ2-7, with TRBD2 matching over 10 bases. Germline V gene lookup returns CDR1 FNHDT and CDR2 SITEND (reference sequence). This CDR3 contains 16 residues. The CDR3 bases that were read are TGTGCCAGCAGTATGAGGCTGGGGGGGCGCAGGTAT. Its protein product is CASSMRLGGRRY. The whole CDR3 reads CASSMRLGGRRYEQYF.

Concerning this clone itself: Genes and germline are mouse. The read finishes 4 residues shy of the CDR3 end, and the germline J gene is used to complete it. The rearrangement uses TRBV13-1 and TRBJ2-1; TRBD1 is a possible D gene (6 bases). V lost 2 bases and J lost 1, with 7 bases in between. From germline, CDR1 is NSHNY and CDR2 SYGAGN. The CDR3 runs 14 residues. The chain's CDR3 is CASSERGNYAEQFF. The covered CDR3 bases are TGTGCCAGCAGTGAGAGGGGGAACTATGCT.

As regards this clone: Gene and germline names: mouse. The read comes to an end 4 residues before the CDR3 does, leaving the germline J gene to fill in the end. The genes are TRBV14 and TRBJ2-1; 9 bases line up with TRBD1. The CDR3 sequence is 17 residues long. V trimming: 6 bases; J trimming: 0 bases; junction bases outside the gene matches: 10. CDR1 is SGHDT and CDR2 is FRDEAV in the germline V gene. The CDR3 region is CASNKYRDRDNYAEQFF. CDR3 bases read: TGTGCCAGCAACAAATACCGGGACAGGGATAACTATGCT.